These T cell receptor beta chains were read from a single sample in a study of cytomegalovirus exposure and HLA in healthy donors. Data came from immunoSEQ multiplex PCR; TCRdb stores just in-frame clones and leaves some out. The sample lists about 120,000 clones; roughly 70% were seen once. Sequencing input: PBMCs. The source is a woman younger than 30 in good health and CMV-seronegative. Each CDR3 is given with its conserved first and last residue. D genes are given only for firm matches. A clone size is listed for some rows: how often the clone was seen (once, few, many), or a class if it is expanded.

j_gene | d_gene | abundance | v_gene | CDR3nt | CDR3aa
TRBJ1-5 | - | - | TRBV30 | TGTGCCTGGAGTGTCTGGCAGAGCAATCAGCCCCAGCATTTT | CAWSVWQSNQPQHF
TRBJ2-3 | - | - | TRBV7-6 | TGTGCCAGCAGCTTAGGGCTGGGCACAGATACGCAGTATTTT | CASSLGLGTDTQYF
TRBJ1-5 | - | - | TRBV2 | TGTGCCAGCAGTGAAACTAGCAGACATAGCAATCAGCCCCAGCATTTT | CASSETSRHSNQPQHF
TRBJ2-3 | TRBD2 | - | TRBV5-8 | TGTGCCAGCAGCTTTAGCGGGGGGCGCACAGATACGCAGTATTTT | CASSFSGGRTDTQYF
TRBJ1-6 | - | once | TRBV30 | TGTGCCTTTAGGACAGCTGCTTGGTCACCCCTCCACTTT | CAFRTAAWSPLHF
TRBJ1-5 | TRBD1 | few | TRBV19 | TGTGCCAGTAGCCGGAAACGAATAACAGGGGGCGCGTCTTGGCCCCAGCATTTT | CASSRKRITGGASWPQHF
TRBJ1-1 | - | few | TRBV27 | TGTGCCAGCAGTAAAACCCAGCAGGACATGAACACTGAAGCTTTCTTT | CASSKTQQDMNTEAFF
TRBJ2-1 | - | once | TRBV4-1 | TGCGCCAGCAGCCAAGATTTAATACGAGGTATGGATGAGCAGTTCTTC | CASSQDLIRGMDEQFF
TRBJ2-3 | - | - | TRBV9 | TGTGCCAGCAGCGTCTCCTCAGATACGCAGTATTTT | CASSVSSDTQYF
TRBJ1-2 | - | - | TRBV30 | TGTGCCTGGAGTGTACAGGTCGGGAACTATGGCTACACCTTC | CAWSVQVGNYGYTF
TRBJ1-6 | - | - | TRBV25-1 | TGTGCCAGCAGTGCCCGCGAGTCCTATAATTCACCCCTCCACTTT | CASSARESYNSPLHF
TRBJ1-6 | - | - | TRBV27 | TGTGCCAGCAGTTTATATAGGGACAAGGATTCACCCCTCCACTTT | CASSLYRDKDSPLHF
TRBJ2-7 | - | - | TRBV9 | TGTGCCAGCAGCGCGGCCGCCGGGACACTCTCCTACGAGCAGTACTTC | CASSAAAGTLSYEQYF
TRBJ2-1 | TRBD1 | few | TRBV2 | TGTGCCAGCAGTGTTCGAGGGGGCGTAAACAATGAGCAGTTCTTC | CASSVRGGVNNEQFF
TRBJ2-7 | TRBD1 | - | TRBV5-6 | TGTGCCAGCAGCTCGACAGGGGGAAATTCCTACGAGCAGTACTTC | CASSSTGGNSYEQYF
TRBJ1-4 | TRBD1 | - | TRBV2 | TGTGCCAGCAGTCGAGCCCCCGGGACAGGGGACGAAAAACTGTTTTTT | CASSRAPGTGDEKLFF
TRBJ1-1 | TRBD1 | - | TRBV5-4 | TGTGCCAGTACAGGGGGCGATGGCCGCTCTTACACTGAAGCTTTCTTT | CASTGGDGRSYTEAFF
TRBJ1-4 | - | - | TRBV4-1 | TGCGCCAGCAGCCAGGACGCGGACACCGCAACTAATGAAAAACTGTTTTTT | CASSQDADTATNEKLFF
TRBJ2-3 | TRBD2 | - | TRBV5-4 | TGTGCCAGCAGCCCTGGGGCGGGGGGTAGCCGAGATACGCAGTATTTT | CASSPGAGGSRDTQYF
TRBJ1-1 | TRBD1 | - | TRBV19 | TGTGCCAGTAGTATTTGGATTCGGAGGGGGCCCAACACTGAAGCTTTCTTT | CASSIWIRRGPNTEAFF
TRBJ1-6 | - | - | TRBV19 | TGTGCCAGTACCCGGACTGACTCCTATAATTCACCCCTCCACTTT | CASTRTDSYNSPLHF
TRBJ1-4 | - | - | TRBV28 | TGTGCCAGCAGACGAATGCCTCCGGTCGGGGCAACTAATGAAAAACTGTTTTTT | CASRRMPPVGATNEKLFF
TRBJ1-1 | TRBD1 | - | TRBV6-1 | TGTGCCAGCAGTGAATTGACAGGGCCGGTCACTGAAGCTTTCTTT | CASSELTGPVTEAFF
TRBJ2-5 | - | - | TRBV2 | TGTGCCAGCAGTGAGTTTCTAGAGACCCAGTACTTC | CASSEFLETQYF
TRBJ1-1 | - | - | TRBV7-9 | TGTGCCAGCAGCAAAAGGTCAGGGACTGTGGGTGAAGCTTTCTTT | CASSKRSGTVGEAFF
TRBJ1-1 | - | - | TRBV6-5 | TGTGCCAGCAGTTACTCAGGAGAAAACACTGAAGCTTTCTTT | CASSYSGENTEAFF
TRBJ2-7 | TRBD1 | - | TRBV10-2 | TGCGCCAGCATGGGACAGGGGGCTCTCGAGCAGTACTTC | CASMGQGALEQYF
TRBJ1-6 | - | - | TRBV4-2 | TGTGCCACCAACAACCAGGGTAATTCACCCCTCCACTTT | CATNNQGNSPLHF
TRBJ1-4 | - | - | TRBV7-9 | TGTGCCAGCAGCTTGGACCCCACAGGCGTTAATGAAAAACTGTTTTTT | CASSLDPTGVNEKLFF
TRBJ1-5 | TRBD1 | - | TRBV5-6 | TGTGCCAGCAGCATAACAGGGGGGTTTAGCAATCAGCCCCAGCATTTT | CASSITGGFSNQPQHF
TRBJ1-4 | TRBD1 | once | TRBV27 | TGTGCCAGCAGTTCTCCAGTACAGGGGCGCTTGGGACTTAATGAAAAACTGTTTTTT | CASSSPVQGRLGLNEKLFF
TRBJ2-3 | - | few | TRBV5-1 | TGCGCCAGCAGCTTGGGCCCTTGGCGGACAGATACGCAGTATTTT | CASSLGPWRTDTQYF
TRBJ2-5 | TRBD1 | once | TRBV6-1 | TGTGCCAGCAGTGCGGACAGGTACCAAGAGACCCAGTACTTC | CASSADRYQETQYF
TRBJ2-3 | TRBD1 | - | TRBV2 | TGTGCCAGCAGAAGGACAGGGTCAGATACGCAGTATTTT | CASRRTGSDTQYF
TRBJ1-1 | - | - | TRBV7-8 | TGTGCCAGCAGCTTACTCTCGCAGGGCCCTATGAACACTGAAGCTTTCTTT | CASSLLSQGPMNTEAFF
TRBJ1-1 | - | - | TRBV19 | TGTGCCAGTAGTATAGAGCTCGGACAGATGAACACTGAAGCTTTCTTT | CASSIELGQMNTEAFF
TRBJ2-7 | - | - | TRBV28 | TGTGCCAGCAGTCGGACTGAGCAGTACTTC | CASSRTEQYF
TRBJ2-7 | TRBD1 | few | TRBV4-2 | TGTGCCAGCAGCGCCCCGGGACAGATCTACGAGCAGTACTTC | CASSAPGQIYEQYF
TRBJ2-2 | TRBD2 | - | TRBV6-5 | TGTGCCAGCAGTTTAGCGGGGCTGACCGGGGAGCTGTTTTTT | CASSLAGLTGELFF
TRBJ1-1 | - | - | TRBV18 | TGTGCCAGCTCACGAGAGGGACACCGTGAAGCTTTCTTT | CASSREGHREAFF
TRBJ1-2 | - | - | TRBV7-9 | TGTGCCAGCAGCTTCCAGAACTATGGCTACACCTTC | CASSFQNYGYTF
TRBJ2-7 | - | - | TRBV7-2 | TGTGCCAGCAGCAAGGGACTTCCCTACGAGCAGTACTTC | CASSKGLPYEQYF
TRBJ2-7 | - | - | TRBV5-1 | TGCGCCAGCAGCTTGTCGGTCGGGGACTACGAGCAGTACTTC | CASSLSVGDYEQYF
TRBJ1-2 | TRBD1 | once | TRBV19 | TGTGCCAGTAAGAGTATTCGGGACAGGGAAGAAGGAAACTATGGCTACACCTTC | CASKSIRDREEGNYGYTF
TRBJ1-5 | - | - | TRBV6-1 | TGTGCCAGCAGTGAAGCGCGATTCGGACAGAAGAATCAGCCCCAGCATTTT | CASSEARFGQKNQPQHF
TRBJ1-4 | - | few | TRBV6-5 | TGTGCCAGCAGTTATTCTGCAGGGTTTTTAGAAAAACTGTTTTTT | CASSYSAGFLEKLFF
TRBJ2-3 | - | - | TRBV5-1 | TGCGCCAGCAGCACCCCTGAGAAAGATACGCAGTATTTT | CASSTPEKDTQYF
TRBJ1-1 | - | - | TRBV28 | TGTGCCAGCAGTTTAATTAGGGAGGCCCCTGAAGCTTTCTTT | CASSLIREAPEAFF
TRBJ2-2 | - | - | TRBV2 | TGTGCCAGCAGTGAACGGAGGAACACCGGGGAGCTGTTTTTT | CASSERRNTGELFF